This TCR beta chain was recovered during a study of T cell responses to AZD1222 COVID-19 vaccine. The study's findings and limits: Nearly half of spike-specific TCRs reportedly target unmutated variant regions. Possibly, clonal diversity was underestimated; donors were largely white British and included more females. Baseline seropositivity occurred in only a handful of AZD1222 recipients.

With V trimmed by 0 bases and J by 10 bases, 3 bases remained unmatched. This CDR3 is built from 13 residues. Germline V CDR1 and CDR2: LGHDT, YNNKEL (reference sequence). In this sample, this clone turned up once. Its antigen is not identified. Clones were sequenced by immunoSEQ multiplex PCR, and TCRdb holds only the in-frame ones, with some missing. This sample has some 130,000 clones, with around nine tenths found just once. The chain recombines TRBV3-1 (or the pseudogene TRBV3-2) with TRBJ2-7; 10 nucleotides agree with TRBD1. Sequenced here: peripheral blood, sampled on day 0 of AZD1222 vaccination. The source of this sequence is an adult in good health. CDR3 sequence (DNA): TGTGCCAGCAGCCAAGAACCGACAGGGGGCCAGTACTTC. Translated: CASSQEPTGGQYF.